These 29 T cell receptor beta chains originate from one sample sequenced in a study of T cell repertoires in cytomegalovirus infection. Using its own MiXCR run on the reads, TCRdb lists one record per CDR3 protein. In the table there are about 890,000 distinct CDR3 sequences, approximately 31% of which are singletons. The antigens of these receptors remain unknown. The sequences come from cultured CD8+ T cells from PBMCs, collected from culture after CMV antigen stimulation. These receptors were collected from a human donor in good health (CMV status not recorded). Some clones in this sample may be carry-over from other donors' samples.

This clonotype was seen a few times. The chain carries TRBV7-9 and TRBJ1-3; 9 bases match TRBD1. Trimming at V came to 5 bases and at J to 2 bases, leaving 7 bases not matched to a gene. In germline, CDR1 is SEHNR, CDR2 FQNEAQ (reference sequence). The CDR3 sequence is 16 residues long. Here the CDR3 reads CASSTFRDRAGNTIYF. Here the CDR3 DNA reads TGTGCCAGCAGCACGTTCCGGGACAGGGCTGGAAACACCATATATTTT.

This clonotype was seen a handful of times. The chain combines TRBV14 with TRBJ1-1; D is unclear. The CDR3 contains 16 residues. The V gene's germline CDR1 is SGHDN and CDR2 FVKESK. Deletions cut 0 bases from V and 2 bases from J, with 13 bases between. CDR3 nucleotide sequence: TGTGCCAGCAGCCAAGACTTCCGGGTCAGAAACACTGAAGCTTTCTTT. Its protein product is CASSQDFRVRNTEAFF. The entire variable domain, with the rest obtained from reference TRBV14 and TRBJ1-1, is as follows: EAGVTQFPSHSVIEKGQTVTLRCDPISGHDNLYWYRRVMGKEIKFLLHFVKESKQDESGMPNNRFLAERTGGTYSTLKVQPAELEDSGVYFCASSQDFRVRNTEAFFGQGTRLTVV.

The gene calls are TRBV29-1 and TRBJ1-5; tentative D call: TRBD1 (5 bases). Germline lookup yields CDR1 SQVTM and CDR2 ANQGSEA. V was clipped by 3 bases and J by 0 bases, with 9 bases between them. This CDR3 is 14 amino acids long. CDR3 sequence: CSVDGGGSNQPQHF. For the CDR3, the DNA is TGCAGCGTTGATGGGGGTGGTAGCAATCAGCCCCAGCATTTT.

In this sample, this clonotype turned up a few times. V and J are TRBV28 and TRBJ2-2; D gene ambiguous. Deletions cut 3 bases from V and 4 bases from J, with 9 bases between. Germline lookup yields CDR1 MDHEN and CDR2 SYDVKM. This CDR3 comprises 14 residues. The chain's CDR3 is CASSFRVTTGELFF. Here the CDR3 DNA reads TGTGCCAGCAGTTTTAGGGTGACCACCGGGGAGCTGTTTTTT.

A few counts support this clonotype. This chain uses TRBV4-2 with TRBJ1-5, with D possibly TRBD1 on 5 matching bases. The length of the CDR3 is 15 residues. V shed 2 bases and J shed 5 bases, with 13 bases lying between them. In germline, CDR1 is LGHNA, CDR2 YNFKEQ. For the CDR3, the DNA is TGTGCCAGCAGCCAATCTCAGGGAGGGGATCAGCCCCAGCATTTT. It specifies CASSQSQGGDQPQHF.

This clonotype was recorded a few times. The chain carries TRBV10-3 and TRBJ2-1, with TRBD1 matching over 8 bases. Germline trimming cut 3 bases from V and 5 bases from J; bases unmatched to any gene: 6. Germline V gene lookup returns CDR1 ENHRY and CDR2 SYGVKD. CDR3 length: 15 residues. CDR3 sequence: CAISERTGRNNEQFF. The CDR3 bases are TGTGCCATCAGTGAAAGGACAGGGAGGAACAATGAGCAGTTCTTC.

This clonotype was seen a few times. This chain connects TRBV4-3 to TRBJ1-1, with D perhaps TRBD1 (5 bases). The CDR3 has 16 residues. The V end lost 2 bases, the J end lost 6 bases, and 19 bases lay between the germline ends. Germline V gene sequence: CDR1 LGHNA, CDR2 YSLEER. This chain's CDR3 is CASSQIMATRDAEAFF. DNA of the CDR3: TGCGCCAGCAGCCAAATTATGGCCACGAGGGACGCTGAAGCTTTCTTT.

This clonotype was observed a few times. J is TRBJ2-5 and V is TRBV20-1; TRBD2 matches at 8 bases. V dropped 0 bases and J dropped 1; count of bases not matched to a gene: 10. This CDR3 is built from 17 residues. The V gene's germline CDR1 is DFQATT and CDR2 SNEGSKA (reference sequence). CDR3 in amino acids: CSARDSVTSATQETQYF. CDR3 in DNA: TGCAGTGCTAGAGATTCAGTGACTAGCGCAACCCAAGAGACCCAGTACTTC.

This clonotype appeared a single time. The V and J genes are TRBV6-2 or TRBV6-3 and TRBJ2-3; 13 nucleotides line up with TRBD2. The CDR3 covers 14 residues. Germline V lookup: CDR1 MNHEY, CDR2 SVGEGT. V was clipped by 9 bases and J by 5 bases; unmatched bases: 5. The CDR3 region is CASGLAGAQDTQYF. In DNA, the CDR3 is TGTGCCAGTGGACTAGCGGGGGCTCAAGATACGCAGTATTTT.

V is TRBV7-6 and J is TRBJ2-1; D unclear. Trimming shortened V by 2 bases and J by 9 bases, and 5 bases separated the two germline ends. Germline-derived CDR1 and CDR2 are SGHVS and FNYEAQ. This CDR3 is built from 11 residues. The DNA for the CDR3 is TGTGCCAGCAGCTTAATACCTGAGCAGTTCTTC. Amino acids: CASSLIPEQFF.

Turning to this clonotype: As the CDR3 is not closed by the conserved phenylalanine or tryptophan, this likely results from a read error. CDR3 nucleotide sequence: TGTGCCAGCAGTCTCGGGAGGACAGATACGCAGTATTAT. Translating it yields CASSLGRTDTQYY. The V call is TRBV12-3 or TRBV12-4, the J call TRBJ2-3; the match to TRBD2 covers 7 bases. The CDR3 sequence is 13 residues long. The J segment lost 3 bases and the V segment lost 5 bases, leaving 2 bases of the junction unmatched.

The genes are TRBV5-6 and TRBJ1-2, with 7 bases identical to TRBD1. V trimming: 5 bases; J trimming: 8 bases; junction bases outside the gene matches: 15. This CDR3 region has 15 residues. Germline values: CDR1 SGHDT, CDR2 YYEEEE. Here the CDR3 reads CASRRKQGILGGYTF. DNA of the CDR3: TGTGCCAGCAGGCGTAAACAGGGGATCTTAGGAGGCTACACCTTC.

This clonotype has at least ten counts. This rearrangement joins TRBV7-8 to TRBJ2-7; 11 nucleotides match TRBD2. CDR3 length equals 16 residues. Germline trimming cut 4 bases from V and 2 bases from J; bases unmatched to any gene: 7. In germline, CDR1 is SGHVS, CDR2 FQNEAQ. This CDR3 is CASSSSGLAGPYEQYF. The CDR3 DNA reads TGTGCCAGCAGCTCCTCTGGACTAGCGGGCCCCTACGAGCAGTACTTC.

In its sample, this clonotype was seen a few times. V and J are TRBV28 and TRBJ2-7, with 11 bases identical to TRBD2. V shed 3 bases and J 6 bases; nucleotides not matched to a gene: 4. Germline CDR1 MDHEN, CDR2 SYDVKM. The CDR3 sequence is 14 residues long. The CDR3 reads CASSFSGGAIEQYV. The CDR3 DNA follows: TGTGCCAGCAGTTTTAGCGGGGGGGCTATCGAGCAGTACGTC.

This clonotype was observed a few times. The chain has TRBV20-1 and TRBJ2-1; the D gene could be TRBD1 or TRBD2 (5 bases each). This CDR3 is built from 16 residues. Germline CDR1 and CDR2: DFQATT and SNEGSKA (reference sequence). Trimming cost V 3 bases and J 2 bases, with 17 bases left between them. CDR3 nucleotide sequence: TGCAGTGCTAGTAGCCACGGGCAGGGAGCCTACAATGAGCAGTTCTTC. Its translation: CSASSHGQGAYNEQFF.

Turning to this clonotype: This may come from a read error, since a much larger clone is one base off. The gene calls are TRBV7-9 and TRBJ1-2; 10 nucleotides match TRBD1. The CDR3 totals 15 residues. CDR1 is SEHNR and CDR2 is FQNEAQ in the germline V gene (reference sequence). CDR3 nucleotide sequence: TGTGCCAGCAGCTTATCTGGGACAGGGGTCTATGACTACACCTTC. Its protein product is CASSLSGTGVYDYTF.

This clonotype was recorded a few times. CDR3 protein: CASRLAGAYEQYV. The CDR3 DNA follows: TGTGCCAGCAGACTAGCGGGGGCCTACGAGCAGTACGTC. The genes are TRBV5-5 and TRBJ2-7; 11 bases fit TRBD2. This CDR3 comprises 13 residues. The germline V gene has CDR1 SGHKS and CDR2 YYEKEE (reference sequence). V was clipped by 5 bases and J by 2 bases; unmatched bases: 0.

This clonotype came up many times. A read error may account for a junction end that differs from germline. This sequence joins TRBV7-7 and TRBJ1-1, with D uncertain. The CDR3 has 13 amino acids. Germline CDR1 SSHAT, CDR2 FNYEAQ (reference sequence). The CDR3 is CASSSAVNTEAFF. Here the CDR3 DNA reads TGTGCTAGCAGCTCCGCGGTGAACACTGAAGCTTTCTTT.

J is TRBJ2-7 and V is TRBV7-9; the D gene is possibly TRBD2 (7 bases). Trimming cost V 4 bases and J 2 bases, with 15 bases left between them. The CDR3 runs 15 residues. Germline lookup yields CDR1 SEHNR and CDR2 FQNEAQ (reference sequence). The CDR3 coding sequence is TGTGCCAGCAGCTCCCCTAGGGGGGGGCCCTACGAGCAGTACTTC. Residues: CASSSPRGGPYEQYF.

This chain uses TRBV6-2 or TRBV6-3 with TRBJ2-7, with unresolved D. CDR3 length equals 12 residues. CDR1 is MNHEY and CDR2 is SVGEGT in the germline V gene. Trimming removed 2 bases from V and 0 bases from J, with 2 bases in between. CDR3 DNA: TGTGCCAGCAGTTACCCCTCCTACGAGCAGTACGTC. It is translated as CASSYPSYEQYV.

The rearrangement joins TRBV6-2 or TRBV6-3 to TRBJ2-7; D not certain. CDR3 length: 14 residues. Germline values: CDR1 MNHEY, CDR2 SVGEGT. V was shortened by 0 bases and J by 0 bases, with 6 bases between the two germline ends. The CDR3 here is CASSYSPNSYEQYV. The DNA for the CDR3 is TGTGCCAGCAGTTACTCCCCAAACTCCTACGAGCAGTACGTC.

The V call is TRBV7-6, the J call TRBJ1-2; D is possibly TRBD1 (5 bases). The CDR3 spans 12 residues. CDR1 is SGHVS, CDR2 FNYEAQ, per germline. The ends were cut back, 4 bases at V and 7 bases at J, with 10 bases in the middle. CDR3 residues: CASSWGEAGYTF. CDR3 coding DNA: TGTGCCAGCAGCTGGGGGGAGGCTGGCTACACCTTC.

This clonotype was recorded once. A read error may be the cause here, since a much bigger clone is one base away. The V gene is TRBV6-1, the J gene TRBJ2-3; 8 nucleotides align to TRBD1. The CDR3 has 15 amino acids. Germline V gives CDR1 MNHNS, CDR2 SASEGT. The CDR3 loop is CANSGAGGVPDTQYF. CDR3 sequence (DNA): TGTGCCAACAGTGGGGCAGGGGGCGTCCCAGATACGCAGTATTTT.

In this sample, this clonotype turned up many times. This chain connects TRBV25-1 to TRBJ2-5, with D possibly being TRBD2 (5 bases). There are 15 residues in the CDR3. V was clipped by 2 bases and J by 3 bases, with 13 bases between them. Germline CDR1 reads MGHDK; CDR2 reads SYGVNS. CDR3 residues: CASSEEDLWEETQYF. DNA for the CDR3: TGTGCCAGCAGTGAAGAGGACTTATGGGAAGAGACCCAGTACTTC.

In nucleotides, the CDR3 is TGTGCCATCCTATTATCCGGGACAGTTGACGAGCAGTACTTC. Translated, it gives CAILLSGTVDEQYF. The chain couples TRBV10-3 to TRBJ2-7; 7 bases are shared with TRBD1. The junction had 12 bases not matched to a gene; V was cut back by 8 bases and J by 5 bases. CDR1 and CDR2 (germline): ENHRY, SYGVKD. CDR3 length: 14 amino acids.

This clonotype was counted a single time. This chain uses TRBV5-6 with TRBJ1-1, with unresolved D. In germline, CDR1 is SGHDT, CDR2 YYEEEE. The CDR3 has 16 residues. Deletions cut 4 bases from V and 5 bases from J, with 21 bases between. The CDR3 DNA follows: TGTGCCAGCAGCCGGTTGGGAGGGAAGGGTCGTACTGAAGCTTTCTTT. This codes for CASSRLGGKGRTEAFF.

The rearrangement joins TRBV19 to TRBJ2-3, with D perhaps matching TRBD1 or TRBD2 (5 bases each). The CDR3 totals 15 residues. V shed 6 bases and J shed 2 bases, with 15 bases lying between them. Looked up from germline, CDR1 is LNHDA and CDR2 is SQIVND (reference sequence). CDR3: CASRTGTSVTDTQYF. The CDR3, as DNA: TGTGCCAGTAGAACCGGGACGTCGGTCACAGATACGCAGTATTTT.

This chain joins TRBV2 and TRBJ1-1; possible D gene TRBD1, 6 bases. V lost 2 bases, J lost 2 bases, and 9 bases lay in between. The CDR3 extends over 14 amino acids. CDR1 is SNHLY, CDR2 FYNNEI, per germline. The CDR3 is CASSETDSNTEAFF. The CDR3 DNA sequence: TGTGCCAGCAGTGAAACGGACAGCAACACTGAAGCTTTCTTT.

The V call is TRBV5-6, the J call TRBJ2-5, with 7 bases matching TRBD1. CDR3 length: 16 amino acids. Trimming at V came to 1 base and at J to 4 bases, leaving 10 bases not matched to a gene. Germline V gives CDR1 SGHDT, CDR2 YYEEEE. The CDR3 loop is CASSLKGQYDGETQYF. CDR3 nucleotide sequence: TGTGCCAGCAGCTTGAAGGGACAGTATGATGGAGAGACCCAGTACTTC.